This T cell receptor beta chain was sequenced for a study of blood T cell repertoires in COVID-19. About the research overall: Sites in the United States, Italy and Spain provided acute and convalescent COVID-19 samples. Sources were T cells, B-cell-depleted T cells, or PBMCs; the material itself was cDNA or gDNA.

The CDR3 runs to 16 residues. The V gene lost 1 base and the J gene lost 3 bases, with 12 bases spanning the gap. Germline V gene lookup returns CDR1 SEHNR and CDR2 FQNEAQ (reference sequence). Sequencing was performed with immunoSEQ multiplex PCR; in TCRdb, only in-frame clones are kept and a portion is missing. The sample includes around 200,000 clones, approximately 80% of them seen just once. Ten or more counts support this clone. Specimen: peripheral blood. This chain connects TRBV7-9 to TRBJ2-2; possibly TRBD1 for D (5 bases). This receptor was taken from a middle-aged woman with COVID-19, enrolled during active disease. CDR3 sequence reads: CASSLGAGFYTGELFF. The DNA for the CDR3 is TGTGCCAGCAGCTTAGGGGCAGGGTTTTACACCGGGGAGCTGTTTTTT.